This is a list of T cell receptor beta chains from one sample in a study of T cells after posttransplantation cyclophosphamide. Some clones are missing from TCRdb's copy, which holds only in-frame ones; the method was immunoSEQ multiplex PCR. The data show 51,000 or so clones, with around 94% seen just once and 2.9% held by the top ten. The source material was PBMCs. These receptor sequences come from a woman under 40 in good health and a related stem cell transplant donor. CDR3s include the opening cysteine and the closing phenylalanine or tryptophan. D genes are given only for firm matches. Clone size appears in some rows only: once, few, many, or a class for an expanded clone.

size,J,D,V,CDR3,DNA
.,TRBJ1-3,TRBD1,TRBV5-1,CASRNTGAGNTIYF,TGCGCCAGCAGGAATACAGGGGCGGGAAACACCATATATTTT
.,TRBJ2-7,.,TRBV7-9,CASSIRRDTAYEQYF,TGTGCCAGCAGCATAAGACGGGACACCGCCTACGAGCAGTACTTC
once,TRBJ2-1,.,TRBV10-1,CASSASRGTFYNEQFF,TGCGCCAGCAGTGCGTCCCGAGGGACATTTTACAATGAGCAGTTCTTC
.,TRBJ2-7,.,TRBV29-1,CSVGGFGIHEQYF,TGCAGCGTTGGGGGCTTTGGCATCCACGAGCAGTACTTC
once,TRBJ2-1,.,TRBV10-3,CAISEGGASSNEQFF,TGTGCCATCAGTGAGGGGGGCGCATCATCGAATGAGCAGTTCTTC
.,TRBJ1-5,TRBD1,TRBV5-1,CASSLSGTGDSAQHF,TGCGCCAGCAGCTTGTCCGGGACAGGGGATAGTGCCCAGCATTTT
.,TRBJ1-5,TRBD1,TRBV19,CASSGTADQPQHF,TGTGCCAGTAGCGGGACAGCGGATCAGCCCCAGCATTTT
.,TRBJ2-5,TRBD1,TRBV19,CASSIGQGSQETQYF,TGTGCCAGTAGTATAGGACAGGGATCACAAGAGACCCAGTACTTC
.,TRBJ2-4,TRBD2,TRBV4-3,CASSQDWLAGGKNIQYF,TGCGCCAGCAGCCAAGATTGGCTAGCGGGGGGGAAAAACATTCAGTACTTC
.,TRBJ2-2,.,TRBV6-1,CASSGQVNTGELFF,TGTGCCAGCAGTGGACAGGTGAACACCGGGGAGCTGTTTTTT
.,TRBJ1-2,.,TRBV27,CASSTNSKKYGYTF,TGTGCCAGCAGTACCAACAGTAAAAAATATGGCTACACCTTC
.,TRBJ1-1,.,TRBV11-2,CASIGRGWNTEAFF,TGTGCCAGCATCGGCCGGGGGTGGAACACTGAAGCTTTCTTT
.,TRBJ2-7,.,TRBV30,CALMGLYEQYF,TGTGCCCTTATGGGGCTCTACGAGCAGTACTTC
.,TRBJ2-5,.,TRBV30,CAWTKTGYQETQYF,TGTGCCTGGACGAAAACAGGTTACCAAGAGACCCAGTACTTC
.,TRBJ2-7,TRBD2,TRBV4-2,CASSHGTSGGRSYEQYF,TGTGCCAGCAGCCACGGGACTAGCGGGGGCCGCTCCTACGAGCAGTACTTC
.,TRBJ1-1,.,TRBV5-1,CASTTTGTNTEAFF,TGCGCCAGCACCACGACAGGAACTAACACTGAAGCTTTCTTT
.,TRBJ2-7,.,TRBV19,CASSMRAGGSEQYF,TGTGCCAGTAGTATGAGAGCGGGTGGCTCCGAGCAGTACTTC
once,TRBJ2-7,.,TRBV2,CASKKGGRGGYEQYF,TGTGCCAGCAAAAAGGGTGGCAGGGGAGGGTACGAGCAGTACTTC
.,TRBJ1-3,TRBD1,TRBV2,CASSEGTGVSGNTIYF,TGTGCCAGCAGTGAGGGGACAGGGGTCTCTGGAAACACCATATATTTT
.,TRBJ1-1,TRBD1,TRBV7-9,CASSSSPGGEGTGAFF,TGTGCCAGCAGCTCCTCCCCCGGGGGAGAAGGGACAGGGGCTTTCTTT
.,TRBJ1-1,.,TRBV5-1,CASSLVRGTEAFF,TGCGCCAGCAGCTTGGTGCGGGGTACCGAAGCTTTCTTT
.,TRBJ1-2,TRBD1,TRBV6-5,CASSYSPTGFGGYTF,TGTGCCAGCAGTTACAGTCCGACAGGGTTTGGTGGCTACACCTTC
.,TRBJ1-1,.,TRBV19,CASSYRELGTEAFF,TGTGCCAGTAGTTACCGGGAGCTAGGGACTGAAGCTTTCTTT
.,TRBJ1-2,.,TRBV19,CASSISAGYGYTF,TGTGCCAGTAGTATCTCGGCAGGCTATGGCTACACCTTC
few,TRBJ1-6,TRBD1,TRBV7-9,CASSRGWQGDSPLHF,TGTGCCAGCAGTCGGGGATGGCAGGGGGATTCACCCCTCCACTTT
.,TRBJ1-1,TRBD1,TRBV5-1,CASSWDRGNTEAFF,TGCGCCAGCAGCTGGGACAGGGGGAACACTGAAGCTTTCTTT
.,TRBJ2-2,.,TRBV7-6,CASSFHTGELFF,TGTGCCAGCAGCTTCCATACCGGGGAGCTGTTTTTT
.,TRBJ2-5,TRBD1,TRBV27,CASSPRDRGETQYF,TGTGCCAGCAGTCCCCGGGACAGGGGAGAGACCCAGTACTTC
.,TRBJ1-6,TRBD1,TRBV7-9,CASSHGGTGGNSPLHF,TGTGCCAGCAGCCATGGGGGGACAGGGGGTAATTCACCCCTCCACTTT
.,TRBJ2-7,TRBD2,TRBV15,CATSREFAGGSEQYF,TGTGCCACCAGCAGAGAATTCGCGGGAGGGTCCGAGCAGTACTTC
.,TRBJ2-7,TRBD1,TRBV2,CASSGQGLYEQYF,TGTGCCAGCAGCGGACAGGGACTCTACGAGCAGTACTTC
.,TRBJ2-4,.,TRBV5-6,CASSSGKIWNIQYF,TGTGCCAGCAGCTCGGGGAAAATTTGGAACATTCAGTACTTC
once,TRBJ2-5,TRBD1,TRBV4-3,CASSQVWLGGQGQETQYF,TGCGCCAGCAGCCAAGTTTGGCTGGGAGGACAGGGACAAGAGACCCAGTACTTC
.,TRBJ1-2,TRBD1,TRBV28,CANRPPTGALGHYTF,TGTGCCAACAGGCCCCCGACAGGGGCCCTGGGGCACTACACCTTC
.,TRBJ2-3,.,TRBV20-1,CSAFTGDTQYF,TGCAGTGCATTTACCGGGGATACGCAGTATTTT
once,TRBJ1-4,.,TRBV10-3,CAIRASGDEKLFF,TGTGCCATCAGGGCTTCCGGGGATGAAAAACTGTTTTTT
.,TRBJ1-5,.,TRBV6-6,CASSYPQQGVPQPQHF,TGTGCCAGCAGTTACCCACAGCAAGGGGTCCCTCAGCCCCAGCATTTT
.,TRBJ1-6,.,TRBV5-1,CASSLGGAGALSYNSPLHF,TGCGCCAGCAGCTTGGGGGGTGCAGGGGCCCTCTCCTATAATTCACCCCTCCACTTT
.,TRBJ1-5,.,TRBV5-5,CASSLSIAGHNQPQHF,TGTGCCAGCAGCTTGTCAATTGCAGGGCACAATCAGCCCCAGCATTTT
.,TRBJ2-1,.,TRBV5-1,CASSLAGGLYNEQFF,TGCGCCAGCAGCTTGGCGGGGGGCCTATACAATGAGCAGTTCTTC
.,TRBJ2-1,.,TRBV4-2,CASSRRELVDDQFF,TGTGCCAGCAGCCGCCGAGAACTAGTTGACGACCAGTTCTTC